The next 9 T cell receptor beta chains were all read from a single sample in a study of control samples from healthy donors and cancer patients. Generated by immunoSEQ multiplex PCR, the TCRdb table keeps only in-frame clones and is missing some. The sample carries fewer than 200,000 clones, around 90% recorded once. The sample was blood. The receptors shown here come from a man younger than 40 in good health.

J is TRBJ1-2 and V is TRBV28, with TRBD1 as a possible D gene (6 bases). The CDR3 length is 14 residues. Germline CDR1 is MDHEN and CDR2 is SYDVKM. V lost 0 bases and J 8 bases, leaving 13 bases between the germline ends. The CDR3 nucleotides are TGTGCCAGCAGTTTATGGCAACAGGGAGAAGGCTACACCTTC. Amino acids: CASSLWQQGEGYTF.

The count of this clone is one. The chain uses TRBV29-1 and TRBJ1-1, with TRBD1 matching 8 bases. This CDR3 contains 12 residues. After removal of 6 bases from V and 11 bases from J, the junction contained 11 bases not matched to a gene. CDR1 and CDR2 from the germline V gene are SQVTM and ANQGSEA. The CDR3 nucleotides read TGCAGCGTAGCCGATGAGGACAGGGTTGCTTTCTTT. Its translation is CSVADEDRVAFF.

The J gene is TRBJ2-2, the V gene TRBV18; the D gene is possibly TRBD1 (5 bases). CDR1 and CDR2 (germline): KGHSH, LQKENI. This CDR3 spans 16 amino acids. Trimming took 3 bases from V and 2 from J, leaving 13 bases between them. CDR3 residues: CASSPFRATNTGELFF. CDR3 bases: TGTGCCAGCTCACCCTTCAGGGCCACCAACACCGGGGAGCTGTTTTTT.

This clone was counted once. The chain links TRBV7-2 to TRBJ2-3; 12 nucleotides match TRBD2. V lost 6 bases to trimming and J lost 5 bases; unmatched junction nucleotides: 6. This CDR3 region has 15 residues. Germline V gene lookup returns CDR1 SGHTA and CDR2 FQGNSA. CDR3 sequence (DNA): TGTGCCAGCAGTAAAGGACTAGCGGGGAAAGATACGCAGTATTTT. Translated, it gives CASSKGLAGKDTQYF.

V usage is TRBV7-7 and J usage is TRBJ2-4; 12 bases are shared with TRBD2. Germline trimming cut 3 bases from V and 0 bases from J; bases unmatched to any gene: 9. The CDR3 has 19 amino acids. Germline V lookup: CDR1 SSHAT, CDR2 FNYEAQ (reference sequence). The CDR3 coding sequence is TGTGCCAGCAGCTTCCAACGGACTAGCGGGGCGCTAGCCAAAAACATTCAGTACTTC. Protein sequence: CASSFQRTSGALAKNIQYF.

This clone was counted a single time. CDR3 bases: TGTGCCAGCAGTTTATCCGGCGGGGAAAATTCACCCCTCCACTTT. It codes for CASSLSGGENSPLHF. The V gene is TRBV27, the J gene TRBJ1-6; D not certain. The CDR3 loop spans 15 amino acids. Deletions cut 0 bases from V and 7 bases from J, with 10 bases between. Looked up from germline, CDR1 is MNHEY and CDR2 is SMNVEV (reference sequence).

The V and J genes are TRBV12-3 or TRBV12-4 and TRBJ1-3; D is unclear. CDR3 length: 13 amino acids. The V end lost 2 bases, the J end lost 4 bases, and 6 bases lay between the germline ends. CDR3 loop: CASSLTLGNTIYF. The CDR3 bases are TGTGCCAGCAGTTTAACATTAGGAAACACCATATATTTT.

Concerning this clone: Distinct nucleotide sequences in the sample also encode this CDR3. The chain links TRBV2 to TRBJ1-5; D unresolved. Germline CDR1 is SNHLY and CDR2 is FYNNEI. This CDR3 has 12 residues. The V gene lost 3 bases and the J gene lost 4 bases, with 4 bases spanning the gap. The CDR3 reads CASSDSNQPQHF. The CDR3 coding sequence is TGTGCCAGCAGTGACAGTAATCAGCCCCAGCATTTT.

The chain links TRBV6-1 to TRBJ1-1; D is unresolved. Per germline, CDR1 MNHNS and CDR2 SASEGT. The CDR3 runs to 15 residues. V gave up 1 base and J gave up 2 bases, with 11 bases separating them. DNA of the CDR3: TGTGCCAGCAGTGAAGGCGCCAGGAGAAACACTGAAGCTTTCTTT. Translation: CASSEGARRNTEAFF.